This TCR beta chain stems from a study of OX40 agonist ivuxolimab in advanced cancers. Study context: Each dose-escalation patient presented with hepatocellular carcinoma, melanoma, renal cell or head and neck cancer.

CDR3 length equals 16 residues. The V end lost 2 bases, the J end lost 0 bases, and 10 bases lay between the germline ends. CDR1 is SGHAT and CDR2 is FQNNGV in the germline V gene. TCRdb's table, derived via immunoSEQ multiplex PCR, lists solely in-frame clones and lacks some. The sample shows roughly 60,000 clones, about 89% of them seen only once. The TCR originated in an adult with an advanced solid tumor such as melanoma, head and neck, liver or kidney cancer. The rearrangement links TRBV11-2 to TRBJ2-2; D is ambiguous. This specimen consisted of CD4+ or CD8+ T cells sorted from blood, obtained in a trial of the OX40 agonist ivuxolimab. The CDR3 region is CASSLRGYANTGELFF. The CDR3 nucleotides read TGTGCCAGCAGCTTACGAGGCTATGCGAACACCGGGGAGCTGTTTTTT. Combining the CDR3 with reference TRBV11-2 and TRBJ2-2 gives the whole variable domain EAGVAQSPRYKIIEKRQSVAFWCNPISGHATLYWYQQILGQGPKLLIQFQNNGVVDDSQLPKDRFSAERLKGVDSTLKIQPAKLEDSAVYLCASSLRGYANTGELFFGEGSRLTVL.